This TCR beta chain was captured in a study of a mutant IDH1 vaccine in newly diagnosed glioma. Study-wide context: Week 35 held visit V12, while week 47 held visit V13.

The repertoire was sequenced with immunoSEQ multiplex PCR; TCRdb's copy has only in-frame clones and lacks some. The sample lists around 40,000 clones; 82% were seen once. This clone appeared once. No antigen is known for it. Specified time point: week 47, end of study. A 20-mer mutant IDH1 peptide at 300 ug was injected subcutaneously with topical imiquimod. Germline lookup yields CDR1 SEHNR and CDR2 FQNEAQ (reference sequence). There are 13 residues in the CDR3. V was clipped by 9 bases and J by 1 base, with 12 bases between them. The sequenced sample was PBMCs, obtained from a glioma patient whose treatment included an IDH1 peptide vaccine. The chain combines TRBV7-9 with TRBJ1-1, with a weak D call TRBD1 (6 bases). The clonotype originates from a man between 18 and 29 years old with glioma. Some clones in this sample may be carry-over from other donors' samples. For the CDR3, the DNA is TGTGCCAGTTACAGGGTCCAGAACACTGAAGCTTTCTTT. Translating it yields CASYRVQNTEAFF.